These T cell receptor beta chains were read from a single sample in a study of PD-L1 blockade in urothelial cancer. Libraries were prepared by immunoSEQ multiplex PCR; TCRdb keeps only in-frame clonotypes and omits some of them. The sample includes about 56,000 clones, about 86% of them seen just once. The sequenced sample was PBMCs, obtained around atezolizumab (anti-PD-L1) treatment. The receptors shown here come from a man aged 45 to 65 with urothelial cancer. Both conserved end residues are part of each CDR3. The order of the fields is V gene, D gene, J gene, CDR3 protein. A D gene is named only where the DNA matches it firmly.

TRBV6-1	TRBD1	TRBJ1-6	CASSQGGYNSPLHF
TRBV5-1	TRBD2	TRBJ2-3	CASSLGSGRVGDTQYF
TRBV7-9	.	TRBJ1-5	CASSPVGRGVNQPQHF
TRBV7-8	.	TRBJ1-4	CASSSGLGEKLFF
TRBV19	TRBD1	TRBJ1-5	CASSGDRDQPQHF
TRBV7-6	TRBD2	TRBJ2-2	CASSFRASGRADFTGELFF
TRBV19	TRBD1	TRBJ2-3	CASLQTGGADTQYF
TRBV7-8	.	TRBJ2-2	CASSLTRLNTGELFF
TRBV28	TRBD2	TRBJ2-5	CASTRLAGELETQYF
TRBV5-1	.	TRBJ2-2	CASNRGLADTGELFF
TRBV6-1	TRBD1	TRBJ1-5	CASGIRTGGGQPQHF
TRBV7-9	.	TRBJ2-3	CASSLETRRTDTQYF
TRBV28	.	TRBJ2-5	CASSLSPGQETQYF
TRBV21-1	.	TRBJ1-2	CASRKRLGKVSRHYGYTF
TRBV13	.	TRBJ2-3	CASSSDSTPDTQYF
TRBV28	TRBD2	TRBJ2-5	CASSQPLGGTGETQYF
TRBV4-2	.	TRBJ2-3	CASSQGQGVSTDTQYF